Listed below are T cell receptor beta chains from one sample, sequenced in a study of shared clonotypes between healthy human individuals. Assay used: immunoSEQ multiplex PCR; TCRdb lists only in-frame clones, some missing. The sample records over a million clones, more than 75% being singletons. Sequenced material: memory CD4+ T cells from PBMCs. Receptor source: a man aged 18-30 years in good health. Some clones in this sample may be carry-over from other donors' samples. Both conserved end residues are part of each CDR3. Fields, in order: clone size, D gene, V gene, J gene, CDR3 protein, CDR3 DNA. D genes are given only for firm matches. The size entry is marked missing in some rows and otherwise reads once, few, many or a size class.

clone size: NA; D gene: NA; V gene: TRBV7-3; J gene: TRBJ2-1; CDR3 protein: CASSLSGTKQFF; CDR3 DNA: TGTGCCAGCAGCTTAAGTGGGACGAAGCAGTTCTTC
clone size: NA; D gene: NA; V gene: TRBV7-8; J gene: TRBJ2-1; CDR3 protein: CAVGGEQFF; CDR3 DNA: TGTGCCGTTGGCGGGGAGCAGTTCTTC
clone size: NA; D gene: NA; V gene: TRBV5-1; J gene: TRBJ2-1; CDR3 protein: CASSLNGGSSYNEQFF; CDR3 DNA: TGCGCCAGCAGCTTGAATGGTGGCAGTTCCTACAATGAGCAGTTCTTC
clone size: once; D gene: NA; V gene: TRBV28; J gene: TRBJ1-5; CDR3 protein: CASTLDRKQPQHF; CDR3 DNA: TGTGCCAGCACCCTGGACAGAAAACAGCCCCAGCATTTT
clone size: NA; D gene: NA; V gene: TRBV28; J gene: TRBJ2-3; CDR3 protein: CASRLSLPGADTQYF; CDR3 DNA: TGTGCCAGCAGGTTGAGCCTTCCGGGGGCAGATACGCAGTATTTT
clone size: once; D gene: TRBD1; V gene: TRBV19; J gene: TRBJ2-1; CDR3 protein: CASSTGTGGDEQFF; CDR3 DNA: TGTGCCAGTAGTACTGGGACAGGCGGCGATGAGCAGTTCTTC
clone size: NA; D gene: NA; V gene: TRBV27; J gene: TRBJ2-2; CDR3 protein: CASTAGVVRATGELFF; CDR3 DNA: TGTGCCAGCACCGCCGGTGTTGTCCGGGCCACCGGGGAGCTGTTTTTT
clone size: few; D gene: TRBD1; V gene: TRBV2; J gene: TRBJ1-1; CDR3 protein: CASSIDRVDGTFF; CDR3 DNA: TGTGCCAGCAGCATAGACAGGGTCGATGGGACTTTCTTT
clone size: NA; D gene: TRBD1; V gene: TRBV28; J gene: TRBJ2-1; CDR3 protein: CASSLTGQGNNEQFF; CDR3 DNA: TGTGCCAGCAGTTTGACGGGACAGGGGAACAATGAGCAGTTCTTC
clone size: NA; D gene: NA; V gene: TRBV13; J gene: TRBJ2-2; CDR3 protein: CASSLRNTGELFF; CDR3 DNA: TGTGCCAGCAGCTTAAGGAACACCGGGGAGCTGTTTTTT
clone size: NA; D gene: NA; V gene: TRBV6-5; J gene: TRBJ1-1; CDR3 protein: CASSYSAPPRADKAFF; CDR3 DNA: TGTGCCAGCAGTTATTCCGCCCCACCCCGGGCCGATAAAGCTTTCTTT
clone size: NA; D gene: NA; V gene: TRBV28; J gene: TRBJ2-1; CDR3 protein: CASGRETRRNEQFF; CDR3 DNA: TGTGCCAGCGGCAGAGAGACGCGGCGGAATGAGCAGTTCTTC
clone size: NA; D gene: TRBD2; V gene: TRBV4-2; J gene: TRBJ2-3; CDR3 protein: CASSQVSGGSFTDTQYF; CDR3 DNA: TGTGCCAGCAGCCAAGTATCCGGCGGGAGCTTCACAGATACGCAGTATTTT
clone size: NA; D gene: NA; V gene: TRBV4-1; J gene: TRBJ2-1; CDR3 protein: CASSHLDMGLSYNEQFF; CDR3 DNA: TGCGCCAGCAGCCACCTCGACATGGGGTTGTCCTACAATGAGCAGTTCTTC
clone size: NA; D gene: NA; V gene: TRBV2; J gene: TRBJ1-5; CDR3 protein: CASSSGTNNQPQHF; CDR3 DNA: TGTGCCAGCAGCTCCGGGACCAACAATCAGCCCCAGCATTTT
clone size: NA; D gene: TRBD2; V gene: TRBV10-1; J gene: TRBJ2-7; CDR3 protein: CASSALSGSLIEQYF; CDR3 DNA: TGCGCCAGCAGTGCCCTTAGCGGGAGCCTCATCGAGCAGTACTTC
clone size: NA; D gene: TRBD1; V gene: TRBV15; J gene: TRBJ1-2; CDR3 protein: CATSRVVQGAGYTF; CDR3 DNA: TGTGCCACCAGCAGAGTTGTCCAGGGGGCTGGCTACACCTTC
clone size: NA; D gene: NA; V gene: TRBV14; J gene: TRBJ1-4; CDR3 protein: CASSQVNSNYEKLFF; CDR3 DNA: TGTGCCAGCAGCCAAGTAAACAGTAACTATGAAAAACTGTTTTTT
clone size: NA; D gene: TRBD2; V gene: TRBV18; J gene: TRBJ2-7; CDR3 protein: CASSPEAGGEQYF; CDR3 DNA: TGTGCCAGCTCACCAGAAGCGGGAGGTGAGCAGTACTTC
clone size: NA; D gene: TRBD2; V gene: TRBV10-3; J gene: TRBJ2-1; CDR3 protein: CAISSTSGIYYNEQFF; CDR3 DNA: TGTGCCATCAGTTCCACTAGCGGGATCTACTACAATGAGCAGTTCTTC
clone size: NA; D gene: TRBD1; V gene: TRBV9; J gene: TRBJ2-1; CDR3 protein: CASSATGGSDEQFF; CDR3 DNA: TGTGCCAGCAGCGCTACAGGGGGCTCGGATGAGCAGTTCTTC
clone size: NA; D gene: NA; V gene: TRBV5-1; J gene: TRBJ2-1; CDR3 protein: CASSLVAAPEQFF; CDR3 DNA: TGCGCCAGCAGCTTGGTGGCAGCCCCTGAGCAGTTCTTC
clone size: NA; D gene: TRBD1; V gene: TRBV28; J gene: TRBJ1-2; CDR3 protein: CASTNPRGRGYGYTF; CDR3 DNA: TGTGCCAGCACCAACCCAAGGGGGCGCGGCTATGGCTACACCTTC
clone size: NA; D gene: NA; V gene: TRBV6-1; J gene: TRBJ2-7; CDR3 protein: CASYAGQQSYEQYF; CDR3 DNA: TGTGCCAGCTACGCGGGACAACAATCCTACGAGCAGTACTTC
clone size: NA; D gene: NA; V gene: TRBV5-1; J gene: TRBJ2-1; CDR3 protein: CASSLASDPYNEQFF; CDR3 DNA: TGCGCCAGCAGCTTGGCCTCTGACCCCTACAATGAGCAGTTCTTC
clone size: NA; D gene: NA; V gene: TRBV11-3; J gene: TRBJ2-1; CDR3 protein: CASSLSNEQFF; CDR3 DNA: TGTGCCAGCAGCTTGAGCAATGAGCAGTTCTTC
clone size: NA; D gene: NA; V gene: TRBV4-2; J gene: TRBJ2-1; CDR3 protein: CASSHSRGSSYNEQFF; CDR3 DNA: TGTGCCAGCAGCCACTCAAGGGGGAGCTCCTACAATGAGCAGTTCTTC
clone size: once; D gene: TRBD1; V gene: TRBV5-1; J gene: TRBJ2-7; CDR3 protein: CASSREQGALTYEQYF; CDR3 DNA: TGCGCCAGCAGCAGAGAACAGGGGGCTCTGACCTACGAGCAGTACTTC
clone size: NA; D gene: TRBD1; V gene: TRBV7-9; J gene: TRBJ1-3; CDR3 protein: CASSIDRGNTIYF; CDR3 DNA: TGTGCCAGCAGCATAGACAGGGGGAACACCATATATTTT
clone size: NA; D gene: NA; V gene: TRBV19; J gene: TRBJ1-5; CDR3 protein: CARPQENQPQHF; CDR3 DNA: TGTGCCAGACCGCAGGAAAATCAGCCCCAGCATTTT
clone size: NA; D gene: TRBD2; V gene: TRBV7-9; J gene: TRBJ2-7; CDR3 protein: CASSPLGGGRIYEQYF; CDR3 DNA: TGTGCCAGCAGCCCCCTTGGGGGAGGGCGAATCTACGAGCAGTACTTC
clone size: many; D gene: TRBD2; V gene: TRBV19; J gene: TRBJ2-2; CDR3 protein: CASSVLAGGQTGELFF; CDR3 DNA: TGTGCCAGTAGTGTACTAGCGGGAGGTCAAACCGGGGAGCTGTTTTTT
clone size: NA; D gene: TRBD1; V gene: TRBV29-1; J gene: TRBJ1-3; CDR3 protein: CSAGQSSGNTIYF; CDR3 DNA: TGCAGCGCGGGACAGAGCTCTGGAAACACCATATATTTT
clone size: NA; D gene: TRBD1; V gene: TRBV11-3; J gene: TRBJ2-2; CDR3 protein: CASRTGTNTGELFF; CDR3 DNA: TGTGCCAGCAGGACAGGGACGAACACCGGGGAGCTGTTTTTT
clone size: NA; D gene: NA; V gene: TRBV28; J gene: TRBJ1-4; CDR3 protein: CASSSRGVPNEKLFF; CDR3 DNA: TGTGCCAGCAGTTCAAGGGGGGTACCTAATGAAAAACTGTTTTTT
clone size: NA; D gene: NA; V gene: TRBV5-6; J gene: TRBJ2-3; CDR3 protein: CASDGRRVRDYTQYF; CDR3 DNA: TGTGCCAGTGACGGGCGGCGTGTTCGGGACTATACGCAGTATTTT
clone size: once; D gene: NA; V gene: TRBV28; J gene: TRBJ1-5; CDR3 protein: CASSLFSVYSNQPQHF; CDR3 DNA: TGTGCCAGCAGTTTATTCAGTGTTTATAGCAATCAGCCCCAGCATTTT
clone size: NA; D gene: NA; V gene: TRBV4-1; J gene: TRBJ2-3; CDR3 protein: CASSRGGGSSTDTQYF; CDR3 DNA: TGCGCCAGCAGCCGGGGCGGAGGATCTAGCACAGATACGCAGTATTTT
clone size: NA; D gene: NA; V gene: TRBV9; J gene: TRBJ2-3; CDR3 protein: CASSVEGLTQYF; CDR3 DNA: TGTGCCAGCAGCGTAGAGGGGCTTACGCAGTATTTT
clone size: few; D gene: NA; V gene: TRBV7-9; J gene: TRBJ1-3; CDR3 protein: CASSLGLGNTIYF; CDR3 DNA: TGTGCCAGCAGCTTAGGTCTCGGAAACACCATATATTTT
clone size: NA; D gene: TRBD2; V gene: TRBV6-4; J gene: TRBJ2-3; CDR3 protein: CASSDAGAGRADTQYF; CDR3 DNA: TGTGCCAGCAGTGATGCGGGAGCGGGTCGGGCAGATACGCAGTATTTT
clone size: NA; D gene: NA; V gene: TRBV30; J gene: TRBJ1-2; CDR3 protein: CGNRENYGYTF; CDR3 DNA: TGTGGAAATAGAGAGAACTATGGCTACACCTTC
clone size: NA; D gene: NA; V gene: TRBV7-9; J gene: TRBJ1-2; CDR3 protein: CASSRGAGSPLDGYTF; CDR3 DNA: TGTGCCAGCAGCAGGGGGGCAGGCAGCCCTCTTGATGGCTACACCTTC
clone size: NA; D gene: TRBD2; V gene: TRBV7-3; J gene: TRBJ2-1; CDR3 protein: CASSSGLNEQFF; CDR3 DNA: TGTGCCAGCTCTAGCGGGCTCAATGAGCAGTTCTTC
clone size: NA; D gene: NA; V gene: TRBV15; J gene: TRBJ1-3; CDR3 protein: CATRFFSYADTIYF; CDR3 DNA: TGTGCCACCAGATTCTTTTCCTACGCGGACACCATATATTTT
clone size: NA; D gene: NA; V gene: TRBV4-1; J gene: TRBJ2-2; CDR3 protein: CASSQDDLRWDNGELFF; CDR3 DNA: TGCGCCAGCAGCCAAGATGATTTGCGGTGGGATAACGGGGAGCTGTTTTTT